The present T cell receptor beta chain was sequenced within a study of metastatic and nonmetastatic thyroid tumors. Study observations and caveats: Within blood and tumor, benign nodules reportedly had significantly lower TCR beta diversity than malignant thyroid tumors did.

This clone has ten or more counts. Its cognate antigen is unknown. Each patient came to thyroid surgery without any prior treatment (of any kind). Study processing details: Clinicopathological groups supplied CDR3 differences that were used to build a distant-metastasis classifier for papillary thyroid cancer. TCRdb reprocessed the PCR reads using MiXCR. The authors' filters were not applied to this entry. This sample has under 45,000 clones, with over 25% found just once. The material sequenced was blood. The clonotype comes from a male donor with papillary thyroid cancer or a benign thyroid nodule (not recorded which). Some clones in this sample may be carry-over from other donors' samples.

Written as DNA, the CDR3 is TGTGCCAGCAGCCAAGTGAGACAGGGACTTATGAACACTGAAGCTTTCTTT. It specifies CASSQVRQGLMNTEAFF. The V gene is TRBV4-2, the J gene TRBJ1-1, with 7 bases aligning to TRBD1. Germline lookup yields CDR1 LGHNA and CDR2 YNFKEQ. This CDR3 region has 17 residues. Trimming took 1 base from V and 0 from J; bases not matched to a gene: 8.